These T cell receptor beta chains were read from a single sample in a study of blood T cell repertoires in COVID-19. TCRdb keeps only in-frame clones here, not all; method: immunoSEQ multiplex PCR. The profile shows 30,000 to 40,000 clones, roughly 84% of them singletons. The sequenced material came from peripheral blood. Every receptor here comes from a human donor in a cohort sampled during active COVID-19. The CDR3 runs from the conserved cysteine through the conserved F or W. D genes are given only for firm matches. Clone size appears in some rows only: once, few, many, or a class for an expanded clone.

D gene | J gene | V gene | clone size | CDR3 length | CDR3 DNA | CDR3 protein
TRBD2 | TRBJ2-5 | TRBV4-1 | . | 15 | TGCGCCAGCAGCCTTACGCGACTAGCGCCCGAGACCCAGTACTTC | CASSLTRLAPETQYF
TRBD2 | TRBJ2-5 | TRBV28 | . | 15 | TGTGCCAGCACTACCCGCCGGGGGGGCAGCGAGACCCAGTACTTC | CASTTRRGGSETQYF
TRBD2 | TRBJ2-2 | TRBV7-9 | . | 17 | TGTGCCAGCAGCTCCTTGACTAGCGGGGGGGACACCGGGGAGCTGTTTTTT | CASSSLTSGGDTGELFF
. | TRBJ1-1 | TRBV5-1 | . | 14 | TGCGCCAGCAGCGATGACAACCGAGGGACTGAAGCTTTCTTT | CASSDDNRGTEAFF
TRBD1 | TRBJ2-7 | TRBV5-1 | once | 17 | TGCGCCAGCAGCTTGGGTCCGGGGACAGGGGGCGAATACGAGCAGTACTTC | CASSLGPGTGGEYEQYF
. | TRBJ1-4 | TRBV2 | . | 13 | TGTGCCAGCAAAGGGGAACCCTGGAATGGACTGTTTTTT | CASKGEPWNGLFF
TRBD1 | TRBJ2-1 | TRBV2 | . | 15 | TGTGCCAGCAGTCTGACAGGGGGCCGCTACAATGAGCAGTTCTTC | CASSLTGGRYNEQFF
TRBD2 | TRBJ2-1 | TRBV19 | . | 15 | TGTGCCAGTAGCATACTAGCGGGGATGGGGAATGAGCAGTTCTTC | CASSILAGMGNEQFF
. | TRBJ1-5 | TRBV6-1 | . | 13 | TGTGCCAGCAGTGAGGTGTCGGGTCAGCCCCAGCATTTT | CASSEVSGQPQHF
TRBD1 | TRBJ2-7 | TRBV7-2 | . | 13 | TGTGCCAGCAGCTCCCAGACAGGGAACGAGCAGTACTTC | CASSSQTGNEQYF
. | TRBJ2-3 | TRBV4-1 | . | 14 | TGCGCCAGCAGCCAGGCCGGGACTCCGAATACGCAGTATTTT | CASSQAGTPNTQYF
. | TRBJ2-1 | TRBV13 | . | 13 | TGTGCCAGCAGCTCCCTCTCGTACAATGAGCAGTTCTTC | CASSSLSYNEQFF
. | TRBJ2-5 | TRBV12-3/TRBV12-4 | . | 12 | TGTGCCAGCACCTGGACAGAAGAGACCCAGTACTTC | CASTWTEETQYF
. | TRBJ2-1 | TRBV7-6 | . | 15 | TGTGCCAGCAGCTTATCCCGGGGGGCCAACAATGAGCAGTTCTTC | CASSLSRGANNEQFF
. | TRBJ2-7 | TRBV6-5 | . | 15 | TGTGCCAGCAGCAAAGGTAGCGGCCTCTCCTACGAGCAGTACTTC | CASSKGSGLSYEQYF
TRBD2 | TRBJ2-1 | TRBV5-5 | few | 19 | TGTGCCAGCAGCTTTATAGGACTAGCGGGGGGGATTTCCTACAATGAGCAGTTCTTC | CASSFIGLAGGISYNEQFF
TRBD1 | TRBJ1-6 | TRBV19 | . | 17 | TGTGCCAGTAGTAGGGACAGGCCGGCCGGGGAGAGTTCACCCCTCCACTTT | CASSRDRPAGESSPLHF
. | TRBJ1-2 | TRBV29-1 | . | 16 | TGCAGCGTCTCTCCGGGGATGGGACTCTTAAACTATGGCTACACCTTC | CSVSPGMGLLNYGYTF
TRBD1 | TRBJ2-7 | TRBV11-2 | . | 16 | TGTGCCAGCAGCCCCCCGGGACAGGCCCAATCCTACGAGCAGTACTTC | CASSPPGQAQSYEQYF
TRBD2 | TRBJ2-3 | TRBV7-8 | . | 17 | TGTGCCAGCAGCCTACTCTGGGGGCGGGGGGACACAGATACGCAGTATTTT | CASSLLWGRGDTDTQYF
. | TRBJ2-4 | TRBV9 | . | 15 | TGTGCCAGCAGCGTAGCTGGGCGGGCCGGGAACATTCAGTACTTC | CASSVAGRAGNIQYF
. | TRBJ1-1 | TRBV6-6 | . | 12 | TGTGCCAGCGTTTGGAGGGACACTGAAGCTTTCTTT | CASVWRDTEAFF
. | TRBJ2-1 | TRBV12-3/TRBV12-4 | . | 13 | TGTGCCAGCAGTACAACGAGGGGGTATGAGCAGTTCTTC | CASSTTRGYEQFF
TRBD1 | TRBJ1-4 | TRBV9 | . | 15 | TGTGCCAGCAGCCAGGACAGGGGGCGGAATGAAAAACTGTTTTTT | CASSQDRGRNEKLFF
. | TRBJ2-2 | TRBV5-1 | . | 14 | TGCGCCAGCAAAGGCGGGCGGGCCGACGGGGAGCTGTTTTTT | CASKGGRADGELFF
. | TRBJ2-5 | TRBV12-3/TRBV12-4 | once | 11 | TGTGCCAGCAGTTTGCGAGAGACCCAGTACTTC | CASSLRETQYF
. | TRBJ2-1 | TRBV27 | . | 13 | TGTGCCAGCAGTTTAAACAGTTACAATGAGCAGTTCTTC | CASSLNSYNEQFF
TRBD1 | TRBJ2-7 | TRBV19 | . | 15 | TGTGCCAGTAGTATTAAGGGGACAGGAGCCTACGAGCAGTACTTC | CASSIKGTGAYEQYF
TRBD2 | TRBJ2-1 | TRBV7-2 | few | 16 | TGTGCCAGCAGCTTAGTTGCTAGCGGGCCTTACAATGAGCAGTTCTTC | CASSLVASGPYNEQFF
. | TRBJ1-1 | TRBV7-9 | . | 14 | TGTGCCAGCAGCCTACAGGACGGTAACACTGAAGCTTTCTTT | CASSLQDGNTEAFF
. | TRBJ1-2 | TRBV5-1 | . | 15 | TGCGCCAGCAGCTTGGACAGACAATTTAACTATGGCTACACCTTC | CASSLDRQFNYGYTF
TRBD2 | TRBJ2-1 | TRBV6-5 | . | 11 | TGTGCCAGCAGTCAGCGGGGGTGGCAGTTCTTC | CASSQRGWQFF
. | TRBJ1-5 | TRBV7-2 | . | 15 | TGTGCCAGCAGCTTAGTCGGTTATAGCAATCAGCCCCAGCATTTT | CASSLVGYSNQPQHF
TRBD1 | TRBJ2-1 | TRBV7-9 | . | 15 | TGTGCCAGCAGCCGCCCGGGACAGCGATACAATGAGCAGTTCTTC | CASSRPGQRYNEQFF
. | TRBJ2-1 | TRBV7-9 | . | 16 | TGTGCCAGCAGCTCCCTAGATTGGGGCCCCTACAATGAGCAGTTCTTC | CASSSLDWGPYNEQFF